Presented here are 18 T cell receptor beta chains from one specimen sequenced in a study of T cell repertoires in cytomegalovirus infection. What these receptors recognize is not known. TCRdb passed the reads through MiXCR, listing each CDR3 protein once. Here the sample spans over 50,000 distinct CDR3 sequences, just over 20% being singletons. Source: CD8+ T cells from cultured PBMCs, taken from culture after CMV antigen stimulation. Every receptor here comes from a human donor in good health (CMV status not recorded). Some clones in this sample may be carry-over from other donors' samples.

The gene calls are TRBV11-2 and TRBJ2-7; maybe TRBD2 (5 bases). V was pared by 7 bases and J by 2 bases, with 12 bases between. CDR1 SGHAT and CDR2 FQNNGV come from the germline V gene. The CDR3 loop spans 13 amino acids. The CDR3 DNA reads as TGTGCCAGCAACGAGGGCTTGCCCTACGAGCAGTACTTC. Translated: CASNEGLPYEQYF.

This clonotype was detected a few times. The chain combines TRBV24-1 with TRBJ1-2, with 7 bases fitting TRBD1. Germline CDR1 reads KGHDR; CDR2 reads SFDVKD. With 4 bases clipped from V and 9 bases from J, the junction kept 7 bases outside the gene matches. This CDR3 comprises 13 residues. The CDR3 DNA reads TGTGCCACCAGTGACCCGGACAGGAAGAGCTACACCTTC. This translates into CATSDPDRKSYTF.

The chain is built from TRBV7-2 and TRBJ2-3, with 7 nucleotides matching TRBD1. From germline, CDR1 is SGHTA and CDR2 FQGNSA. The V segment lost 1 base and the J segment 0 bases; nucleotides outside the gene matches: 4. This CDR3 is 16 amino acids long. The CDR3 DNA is TGTGCCAGCAGCTTAGATGAGGGGGCGAGCACAGATACGCAGTATTTT. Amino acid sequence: CASSLDEGASTDTQYF.

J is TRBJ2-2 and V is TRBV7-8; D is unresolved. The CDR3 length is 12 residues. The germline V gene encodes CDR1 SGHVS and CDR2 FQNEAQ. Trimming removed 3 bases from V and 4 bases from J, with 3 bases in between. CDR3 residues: CASSFFTGELFF. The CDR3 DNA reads TGTGCCAGCAGCTTTTTCACCGGGGAGCTGTTTTTT.

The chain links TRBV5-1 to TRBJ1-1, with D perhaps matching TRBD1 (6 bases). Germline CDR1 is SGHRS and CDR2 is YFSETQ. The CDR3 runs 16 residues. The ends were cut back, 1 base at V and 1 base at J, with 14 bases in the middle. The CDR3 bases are TGCGCCAGCAGCTTGCTAACAGGGACCTCGAACACTGAAGCTTTCTTT. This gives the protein CASSLLTGTSNTEAFF.

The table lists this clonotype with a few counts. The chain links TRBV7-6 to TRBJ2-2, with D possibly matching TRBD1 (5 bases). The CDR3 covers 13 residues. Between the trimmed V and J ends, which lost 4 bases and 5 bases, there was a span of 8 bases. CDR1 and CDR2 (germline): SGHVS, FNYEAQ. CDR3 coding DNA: TGTGCCAGCAGCTCCTCAGGGACCGGGGAGCTGTTTTTT. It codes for CASSSSGTGELFF.

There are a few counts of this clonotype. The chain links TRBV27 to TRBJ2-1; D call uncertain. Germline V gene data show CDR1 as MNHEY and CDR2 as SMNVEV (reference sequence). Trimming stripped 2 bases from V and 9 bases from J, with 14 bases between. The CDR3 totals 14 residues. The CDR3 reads CASSLGPRVVEQFF. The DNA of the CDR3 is TGTGCCAGCAGTTTAGGCCCCCGGGTTGTTGAGCAGTTCTTC.

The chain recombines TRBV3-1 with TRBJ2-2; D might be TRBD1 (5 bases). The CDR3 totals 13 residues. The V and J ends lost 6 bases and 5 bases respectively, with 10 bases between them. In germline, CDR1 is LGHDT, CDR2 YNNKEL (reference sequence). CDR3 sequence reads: CASRVDNTGELFF. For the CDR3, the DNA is TGTGCCAGCAGAGTGGACAATACCGGGGAGCTGTTTTTT.

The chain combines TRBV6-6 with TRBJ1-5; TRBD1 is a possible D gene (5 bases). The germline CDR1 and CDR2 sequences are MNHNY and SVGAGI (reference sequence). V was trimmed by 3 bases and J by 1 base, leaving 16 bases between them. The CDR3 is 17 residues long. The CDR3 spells CASSYAQGGWSNQPQHF. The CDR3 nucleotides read TGTGCCAGCAGTTATGCCCAGGGAGGTTGGAGCAATCAGCCCCAGCATTTT.

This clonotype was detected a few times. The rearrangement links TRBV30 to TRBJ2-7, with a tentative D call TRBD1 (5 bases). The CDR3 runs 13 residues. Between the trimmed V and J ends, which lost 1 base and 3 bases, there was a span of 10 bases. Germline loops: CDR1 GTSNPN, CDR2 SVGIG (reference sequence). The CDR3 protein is CAWSGTFGYEQYF. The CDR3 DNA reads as TGTGCCTGGAGTGGGACATTCGGCTACGAGCAGTACTTC. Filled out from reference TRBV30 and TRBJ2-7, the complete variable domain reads SQTIHQWPATLVQPVGSPLSLECTVEGTSNPNLYWYRQAAGRGLQLLFYSVGIGQISSEVPQNLSASRPQDRQFILSSKKLLLSDSGFYLCAWSGTFGYEQYFGPGTRLTVT.

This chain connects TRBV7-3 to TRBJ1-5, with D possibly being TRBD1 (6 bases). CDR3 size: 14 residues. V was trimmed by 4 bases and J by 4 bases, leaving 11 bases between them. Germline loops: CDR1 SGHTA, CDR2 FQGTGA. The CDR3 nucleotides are TGTGCCAGCAGCTCCGAGGGGGGGAATCAGCCCCAGCATTTT. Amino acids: CASSSEGGNQPQHF.

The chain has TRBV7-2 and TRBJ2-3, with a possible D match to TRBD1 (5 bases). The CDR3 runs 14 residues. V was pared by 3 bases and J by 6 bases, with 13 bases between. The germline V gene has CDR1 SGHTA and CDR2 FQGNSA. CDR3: CASSFGQGPDTQYF. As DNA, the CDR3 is TGTGCCAGCAGCTTCGGCCAGGGCCCGGATACGCAGTATTTT. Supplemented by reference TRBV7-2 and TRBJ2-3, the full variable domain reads GAGVSQSPSNKVTEKGKDVELRCDPISGHTALYWYRQSLGQGLEFLIYFQGNSAPDKSGLPSDRFSAERTGGSVSTLTIQRTQQEDSAVYLCASSFGQGPDTQYFGPGTRLTVL.

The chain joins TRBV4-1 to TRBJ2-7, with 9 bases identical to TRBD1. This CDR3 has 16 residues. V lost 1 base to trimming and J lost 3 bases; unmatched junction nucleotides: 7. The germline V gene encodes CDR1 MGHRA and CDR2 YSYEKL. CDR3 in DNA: TGCGCCAGCAGCCAAGTAACAGGGGGCGAAAGCTACGAGCAGTACTTC. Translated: CASSQVTGGESYEQYF.

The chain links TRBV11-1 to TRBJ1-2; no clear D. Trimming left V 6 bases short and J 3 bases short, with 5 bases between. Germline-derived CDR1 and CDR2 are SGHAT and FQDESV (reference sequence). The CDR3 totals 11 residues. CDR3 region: CASSDHYGYTF. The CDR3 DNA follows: TGTGCCAGCAGTGATCACTATGGCTACACCTTC.

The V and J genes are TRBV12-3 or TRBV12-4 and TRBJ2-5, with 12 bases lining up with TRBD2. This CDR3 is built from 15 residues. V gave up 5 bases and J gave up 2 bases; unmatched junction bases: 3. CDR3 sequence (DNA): TGTGCCAGCAGTCCTAGCGGGGGGGTTCAAGAGACCCAGTACTTC. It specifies CASSPSGGVQETQYF.

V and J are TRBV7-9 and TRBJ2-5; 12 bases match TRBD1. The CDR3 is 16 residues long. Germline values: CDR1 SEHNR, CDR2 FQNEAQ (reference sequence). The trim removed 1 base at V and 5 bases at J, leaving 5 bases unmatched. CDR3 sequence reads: CASSLGDRGPLETQYF. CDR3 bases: TGTGCCAGCAGCTTAGGGGACAGGGGGCCCTTGGAGACCCAGTACTTC.

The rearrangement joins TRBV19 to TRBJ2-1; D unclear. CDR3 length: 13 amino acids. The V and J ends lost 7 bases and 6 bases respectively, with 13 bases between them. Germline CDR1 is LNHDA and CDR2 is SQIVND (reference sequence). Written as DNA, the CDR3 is TGTGCCAGTACCAATTCCCCACTCAATGAGCAGTTCTTC. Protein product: CASTNSPLNEQFF.

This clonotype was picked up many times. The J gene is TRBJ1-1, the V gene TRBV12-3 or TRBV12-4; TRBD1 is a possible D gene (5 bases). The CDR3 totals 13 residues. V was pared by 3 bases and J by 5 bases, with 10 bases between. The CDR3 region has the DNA TGTGCCAGCAGTTTGGGCCGGGGGACTGAAGCTTTCTTT. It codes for CASSLGRGTEAFF.